Listed below are T cell receptor beta chains from one sample, sequenced in a study of blood T cell repertoires in COVID-19. Profiling relied on immunoSEQ multiplex PCR, and the TCRdb table lists in-frame clones only, not all of them. The sample includes some 40,000 clones, roughly 63% of them seen just once. Sample: peripheral blood. The receptor set was obtained from an elderly man with acute or convalescent COVID-19. Each CDR3 is given with its conserved first and last residue. A D gene is named only where the DNA matches it firmly. The listing skips clone size in some rows; elsewhere it reads once, few, many or a size class.

TRBV5-1	.	TRBD1	TRBJ1-2	CASSLDYRGYGYTF	TGCGCCAGCAGCTTGGATTACAGGGGCTATGGCTACACCTTC
TRBV15	.	TRBD2	TRBJ2-1	CATSGTGTSDNEQFF	TGTGCCACCAGCGGGACCGGGACTAGCGACAATGAGCAGTTCTTC
TRBV6-5	few	.	TRBJ1-1	CASSSPDRNTEAFF	TGTGCCAGCAGTTCGCCGGACAGAAACACTGAAGCTTTCTTT
TRBV19	.	.	TRBJ2-2	CASSMGGHTGELFF	TGTGCCAGTAGTATGGGGGGGCACACCGGGGAGCTGTTTTTT
TRBV7-9	once	.	TRBJ2-5	CASSLGQDQETQYF	TGTGCCAGCAGCTTAGGGCAGGACCAAGAGACCCAGTACTTC
TRBV9	.	.	TRBJ1-3	CASSVRGSSSGNTIYF	TGTGCCAGCAGCGTTAGGGGCTCCAGCTCTGGAAACACCATATATTTT
TRBV30	once	.	TRBJ1-2	CAWSGQGTFYGYTF	TGTGCCTGGAGTGGGCAGGGGACATTCTATGGCTACACCTTC
TRBV18	once	.	TRBJ1-1	CASSPAGAMNTEAFF	TGTGCCAGCTCACCGGCGGGGGCAATGAACACTGAAGCTTTCTTT
TRBV10-2	.	.	TRBJ2-3	CASFQAKADTQYF	TGCGCCAGCTTCCAGGCTAAGGCAGATACGCAGTATTTT
TRBV9	.	.	TRBJ1-1	CASSPAGGNTEAFF	TGTGCCAGCAGCCCCGCGGGGGGGAACACTGAAGCTTTCTTT
TRBV11-2	medium-sized	TRBD2	TRBJ2-3	CASSSVGKRGSTDTQYF	TGTGCCAGCAGCTCTGTCGGGAAGCGGGGGAGCACAGATACGCAGTATTTT
TRBV5-1	.	TRBD1	TRBJ2-7	CASSLEQGAYYEQYF	TGCGCCAGCAGCTTGGAACAGGGGGCCTACTACGAGCAGTACTTC
TRBV27	.	TRBD1	TRBJ1-2	CASSSGQGRWYGYTF	TGTGCCAGCAGTTCCGGACAGGGGAGGTGGTATGGCTACACCTTC
TRBV5-1	.	.	TRBJ2-2	CASSLVQGEAGELFF	TGCGCCAGCAGCTTGGTCCAGGGTGAAGCCGGGGAGCTGTTTTTT
TRBV11-3	few	TRBD1	TRBJ2-4	CASSPQGARENIQYF	TGTGCCAGCAGCCCACAGGGGGCGCGTGAAAACATTCAGTACTTC
TRBV19	once	.	TRBJ1-2	CASSIETGVTYGYTF	TGTGCCAGTAGTATAGAGACCGGGGTCACCTATGGCTACACCTTC
TRBV7-9	.	.	TRBJ1-2	CALSIGRLNYGYTF	TGTGCCCTATCGATTGGCAGACTTAACTATGGCTACACCTTC
TRBV18	.	.	TRBJ2-7	CASSPLRDYEQYF	TGTGCCAGCTCACCACTTCGGGACTACGAGCAGTACTTC
TRBV4-3	.	.	TRBJ2-6	CASSQVRGSGANVLTF	TGCGCCAGCAGCCAAGTAAGGGGGTCCGGGGCCAACGTCCTGACTTTC
TRBV5-1	once	TRBD1	TRBJ1-1	CASSPRGTGDTEAFF	TGCGCCAGCAGCCCGCGGGGGACAGGGGACACTGAAGCTTTCTTT
TRBV30	.	.	TRBJ1-1	CAWNLAYEAFF	TGTGCCTGGAATTTGGCATATGAAGCTTTCTTT
TRBV7-2	few	.	TRBJ2-7	CASSFGGVNSGEQYF	TGTGCCAGCAGCTTCGGCGGCGTAAATTCGGGGGAGCAGTACTTC
TRBV3-1/TRBV3-2	.	.	TRBJ1-1	CASSQELNTEAFF	TGTGCCAGCAGCCAAGAACTAAACACTGAAGCTTTCTTT
TRBV28	few	TRBD1	TRBJ1-2	CASMRQGAWYGYTF	TGTGCCAGCATGCGACAGGGGGCGTGGTATGGCTACACCTTC
TRBV18	.	TRBD1	TRBJ2-7	CASSAGTGDHEQYF	TGTGCCAGCTCAGCCGGAACAGGGGACCACGAGCAGTACTTC
TRBV5-1	.	.	TRBJ2-7	CASSLGQGSVYEQYF	TGCGCCAGCAGCTTGGGGCAGGGGTCTGTTTACGAGCAGTACTTC
TRBV18	once	TRBD1	TRBJ1-1	CASSRTGDNTEAFF	TGTGCCAGCTCACGGACAGGGGACAACACTGAAGCTTTCTTT
TRBV27	few	.	TRBJ2-6	CASSLPPGAGANVLTF	TGTGCCAGCAGCCTACCCCCAGGGGCCGGGGCCAACGTCCTGACTTTC
TRBV27	.	TRBD2	TRBJ2-2	CASSLRTSGSSRAGELFF	TGTGCCAGCAGTTTACGGACTAGCGGGAGTAGTAGGGCCGGGGAGCTGTTTTTT